A single sample gave rise to the 24 T cell receptor beta chains below, sequenced in a study of T cell responses to AZD1222 COVID-19 vaccine. Assay used: immunoSEQ multiplex PCR; TCRdb lists only in-frame clones, some missing. Of about 150,000 clones in the sample, around 88% were seen once. Sequencing was performed on peripheral blood, taken on day 0 of AZD1222 vaccination. These receptors were collected from an adult in good health.

The chain uses TRBV5-6 and TRBJ1-2; 9 nucleotides line up with TRBD1. CDR3 size: 12 residues. From germline, CDR1 is SGHDT and CDR2 YYEEEE. The V gene end was trimmed by 1 base and the J gene end by 8 bases; junction bases not matched to a gene: 0. CDR3 in DNA: TGTGCCAGCAGCTTGACAGGGGGCGGCTACACCTTC. This encodes CASSLTGGGYTF.

The chain recombines TRBV2 with TRBJ1-4; maybe TRBD1 (5 bases). Trimming left V 5 bases short and J 3 bases short, with 13 bases between. Germline lookup yields CDR1 SNHLY and CDR2 FYNNEI. The CDR3 spans 15 residues. CDR3 coding DNA: TGTGCCAGCAGTACAGACAGACTCCCTAATGAAAAACTGTTTTTT. Translating it yields CASSTDRLPNEKLFF.

The rearrangement uses TRBV3-1 (or the pseudogene TRBV3-2) and TRBJ1-2; possibly TRBD1 for D (5 bases). Looked up from germline, CDR1 is LGHDT and CDR2 is YNNKEL (reference sequence). Trimming cost V 4 bases and J 5 bases, with 11 bases left between them. This CDR3 region has 13 residues. The CDR3 loop reads CASSPPAGYGYTF. The CDR3 region has the DNA TGTGCCAGCAGCCCCCCCGCAGGGTATGGCTACACCTTC.

V usage is TRBV7-3 and J usage is TRBJ2-7; D ambiguous. Deletions cut 6 bases from V and 3 bases from J, with 12 bases between. Germline CDR1 and CDR2: SGHTA and FQGTGA. The CDR3 consists of 13 residues. CDR3 loop: CASSKDPSYEQYF. CDR3 nucleotides: TGTGCCAGCAGTAAAGACCCGAGCTACGAGCAGTACTTC.

The V gene is TRBV6-5, the J gene TRBJ1-2, with a possible D match to TRBD1 (5 bases). V lost 6 bases, J lost 0 bases, and 14 bases lay in between. CDR3 length equals 15 residues. Germline V CDR1 and CDR2: MNHEY, SVGAGI. CDR3 region: CASRKSTASNYGYTF. As DNA, the CDR3 is TGTGCCAGCAGAAAGTCGACAGCCTCTAACTATGGCTACACCTTC.

The rearrangement uses TRBV28 and TRBJ1-2; TRBD1 agrees at 8 bases. CDR3 length: 14 amino acids. Germline trimming cut 2 bases from V and 7 bases from J; bases unmatched to any gene: 6. CDR1 is MDHEN, CDR2 SYDVKM, per germline. The DNA for the CDR3 is TGTGCCAGCAGTTTACACGGGACAGGACGTGGCTACACCTTC. Residues: CASSLHGTGRGYTF.

The chain carries TRBV5-1 and TRBJ2-5; D not certain. The ends were cut back, 0 bases at V and 1 base at J, with 7 bases in the middle. Germline V CDR1 and CDR2: SGHRS, YFSETQ. CDR3 length: 14 amino acids. DNA of the CDR3: TGCGCCAGCAGCTTGGGTCGGGCCCAAGAGACCCAGTACTTC. Amino acids: CASSLGRAQETQYF.

This chain joins TRBV4-3 and TRBJ2-1, with D unresolved. The CDR3 runs 13 residues. Deletions cut 8 bases from V and 8 bases from J, with 16 bases between. Germline CDR1 reads LGHNA; CDR2 reads YSLEER. The CDR3 loop is CASRRPPPHEQFF. The CDR3 DNA reads TGCGCCAGCCGCCGTCCGCCCCCCCATGAGCAGTTCTTC.

The gene calls are TRBV6-5 and TRBJ1-3, with D uncertain. V lost 6 bases, J lost 4 bases, and 4 bases lay in between. The CDR3 loop spans 11 amino acids. From germline, CDR1 is MNHEY and CDR2 SVGAGI. CDR3 bases: TGTGCCAGCAGGCGGGGAAACACCATATATTTT. It is translated as CASRRGNTIYF.

This clone was picked up a small number of times. The chain recombines TRBV7-9 with TRBJ2-3; maybe TRBD1 (5 bases). The CDR3 is 15 residues long. The V and J ends lost 3 bases and 2 bases respectively, with 12 bases between them. Per the germline V gene, CDR1 is SEHNR and CDR2 is FQNEAQ (reference sequence). CDR3 sequence (DNA): TGTGCCAGCAGCTTCGTTTCAGGGTTCACAGATACGCAGTATTTT. Amino acid sequence: CASSFVSGFTDTQYF.

This chain uses TRBV27 with TRBJ2-7, with D uncertain. Germline loops: CDR1 MNHEY, CDR2 SMNVEV (reference sequence). Between the trimmed V and J ends, which lost 2 bases and 2 bases, there was a span of 7 bases. The CDR3 spans 13 residues. The CDR3 nucleotides are TGTGCCAGCAGTTTAGACGGAACCTACGAGCAGTACTTC. Translation gives CASSLDGTYEQYF.

V and J are TRBV7-2 and TRBJ2-4, with 7 bases aligning to TRBD2. This CDR3 has 15 amino acids. Germline-derived CDR1 and CDR2 are SGHTA and FQGNSA. The V and J ends lost 4 bases and 8 bases, in that order; junction bases with no gene match: 11. The CDR3 spells CASSSQTSRADIQYF. In DNA, the CDR3 is TGTGCCAGCAGCTCCCAGACTAGCCGGGCGGACATTCAGTACTTC.

Note on this clone: This same CDR3 is encoded by further DNA sequences in the sample. The J gene is TRBJ1-1, the V gene TRBV7-3, with D possibly TRBD1 on 5 matching bases. Trimming took 4 bases from V and 1 from J, leaving 7 bases between them. CDR3 length: 13 amino acids. Germline assignment: CDR1 SGHTA and CDR2 FQGTGA. CDR3 in DNA: TGTGCCAGCAGCTCTAGGGGGAACACTGAAGCTTTCTTT. This sequence encodes CASSSRGNTEAFF.

The V call is TRBV5-6, the J call TRBJ1-2, with D possibly matching TRBD1 (5 bases). CDR1 is SGHDT, CDR2 YYEEEE, per germline. This CDR3 has 13 residues. V lost 4 bases and J 2 bases, leaving 9 bases between the germline ends. The CDR3 bases are TGTGCCAGCAGCGCGGGACGCAACTATGGCTACACCTTC. Its protein product is CASSAGRNYGYTF. Full variable domain (rest looked up from reference TRBV5-6 and TRBJ1-2): DAGVTQSPTHLIKTRGQQVTLRCSPKSGHDTVSWYQQALGQGPQFIFQYYEEEERQRGNFPDRFSGHQFPNYSSELNVNALLLGDSALYLCASSAGRNYGYTFGSGTRLTVV.

The V and J genes are TRBV29-1 and TRBJ2-5; 7 bases are a match to TRBD2. The CDR3 totals 12 residues. Germline CDR1 SQVTM, CDR2 ANQGSEA. Trimming removed 3 bases from V and 7 bases from J; junction bases left unmatched: 5. CDR3 in amino acids: CSVDHGRGTQYF. DNA of the CDR3: TGCAGCGTTGACCATGGGAGGGGGACCCAGTACTTC.

V is TRBV19 and J is TRBJ2-7; 10 nucleotides match TRBD1. The junction had 0 bases not matched to a gene; V was cut back by 4 bases and J by 0 bases. This CDR3 comprises 14 residues. Looked up from germline, CDR1 is LNHDA and CDR2 is SQIVND (reference sequence). CDR3 amino acids: CASSRDRGSYEQYF. CDR3 nucleotides: TGTGCCAGTAGTAGGGACAGGGGCTCCTACGAGCAGTACTTC.

The J gene is TRBJ1-2, the V gene TRBV6-2 or TRBV6-3; TRBD1 matches at 8 bases. The germline V gene has CDR1 MNHEY and CDR2 SVGEGT. The ends lost 6 bases at V and 4 bases at J; junction bases unmatched: 7. This CDR3 is 14 amino acids long. The CDR3 is CASSNPGGSYGYTF. CDR3 bases: TGTGCCAGCAGCAACCCAGGGGGCTCCTATGGCTACACCTTC.

The chain couples TRBV15 to TRBJ1-5; D possibly corresponds to TRBD1 (5 bases). CDR3 length: 14 residues. From germline, CDR1 is LNHNV and CDR2 YYDKDF (reference sequence). The V and J ends lost 1 base and 2 bases respectively, with 6 bases between them. This chain's CDR3 is CATSRVGGNQPQHF. The CDR3 nucleotides are TGTGCCACCAGCAGAGTAGGGGGCAATCAGCCCCAGCATTTT.

This clone has more than one count but fewer than ten. Here the CDR3 DNA reads TGTGCCAGGAGCAGCCCTGGAAACACCATATATTTT. Protein: CARSSPGNTIYF. This chain links TRBV6-5 with TRBJ1-3, with unresolved D. Germline V gene data show CDR1 as MNHEY and CDR2 as SVGAGI. The CDR3 spans 12 residues. The V and J ends lost 9 bases and 2 bases respectively, with 8 bases between them.

The chain employs TRBV5-6 and TRBJ2-1, with 7 bases identical to TRBD1. The V and J ends lost 0 bases and 9 bases, in that order; junction bases with no gene match: 3. The CDR3 length is 13 residues. In germline, CDR1 is SGHDT, CDR2 YYEEEE. The CDR3 DNA reads as TGTGCCAGCAGCTTGGGAGGGGGCGGTGAGCAGTTCTTC. Translated: CASSLGGGGEQFF.

This chain joins TRBV5-6 and TRBJ2-7; D possibly corresponds to TRBD2 (6 bases). Germline V gene data show CDR1 as SGHDT and CDR2 as YYEEEE. V dropped 3 bases and J dropped 0 bases, with 13 bases sitting between them. This CDR3 is 15 amino acids long. The CDR3 nucleotides read TGTGCCAGCAGCTCTTTTGGGGGGACCTCCTACGAGCAGTACTTC. It translates to CASSSFGGTSYEQYF.

This chain uses TRBV27 with TRBJ2-2, with D maybe TRBD2 (5 bases). Trimming left V 7 bases short and J 6 bases short, with 9 bases between. CDR3 length equals 12 residues. Germline V CDR1 and CDR2: MNHEY, SMNVEV (reference sequence). CDR3 loop: CASTGKAGELFF. CDR3 DNA sequence: TGTGCCAGCACCGGGAAGGCCGGGGAGCTGTTTTTT.

CDR3 coding DNA: TGTGCCAGCAGCTTAAACAGCCCCACTGAAGCTTTCTTT. Protein: CASSLNSPTEAFF. This chain links TRBV7-3 with TRBJ1-1, with no clear D. V lost 1 base and J 4 bases, leaving 7 bases between the germline ends. Germline CDR1 and CDR2: SGHTA and FQGTGA. The CDR3 length is 13 residues.

The chain employs TRBV28 and TRBJ2-3; 7 nucleotides agree with TRBD2. This CDR3 is 15 amino acids long. Germline V lookup: CDR1 MDHEN, CDR2 SYDVKM. The V and J ends lost 2 bases and 6 bases, in that order; junction bases with no gene match: 8. The CDR3 DNA follows: TGTGCCAGCAGTTTAATATCGGGGGGAAGGGATACGCAGTATTTT. It encodes CASSLISGGRDTQYF. Supplemented by reference TRBV28 and TRBJ2-3, the full variable domain reads DVKVTQSSRYLVKRTGEKVFLECVQDMDHENMFWYRQDPGLGLRLIYFSYDVKMKEKGDIPEGYSVSREKKERFSLILESASTNQTSMYLCASSLISGGRDTQYFGPGTRLTVL.